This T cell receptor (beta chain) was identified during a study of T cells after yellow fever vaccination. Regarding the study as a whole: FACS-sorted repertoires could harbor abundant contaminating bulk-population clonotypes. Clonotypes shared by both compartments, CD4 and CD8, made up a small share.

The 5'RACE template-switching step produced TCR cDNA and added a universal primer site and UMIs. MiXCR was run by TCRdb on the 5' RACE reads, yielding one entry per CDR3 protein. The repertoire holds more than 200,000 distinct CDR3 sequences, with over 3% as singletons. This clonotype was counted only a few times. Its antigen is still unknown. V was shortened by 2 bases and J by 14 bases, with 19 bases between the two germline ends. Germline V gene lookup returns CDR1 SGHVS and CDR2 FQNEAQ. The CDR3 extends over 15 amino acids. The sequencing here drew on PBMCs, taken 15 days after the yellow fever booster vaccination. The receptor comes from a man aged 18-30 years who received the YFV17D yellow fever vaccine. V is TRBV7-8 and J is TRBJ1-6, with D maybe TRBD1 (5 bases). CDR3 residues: CASSLMGGPGETLHF. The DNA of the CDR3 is TGTGCCAGCAGCTTAATGGGGGGACCGGGTGAAACCCTCCACTTT.